The TCR beta chain under discussion was sequenced for a study of response to subunit inactivated influenza vaccine. Study conclusions and caveats: Authors suggested few new T cells are recruited by each seasonal influenza vaccination.

The V and J ends lost 0 bases and 4 bases respectively, with 10 bases between them. CDR1 LGHNA and CDR2 YNFKEQ come from the germline V gene. The CDR3 sequence is 15 residues long. This clonotype appeared a few times. Its antigen is currently unknown. TCRdb fed the RT-PCR reads into MiXCR, producing one record per CDR3 protein. Here the sample spans under 850,000 distinct CDR3 sequences, around 20% being singletons. Sequenced material: PBMCs from blood, taken around 5 days after vaccination. This sequence originates from a man aged 50-60 years who received an inactivated influenza vaccine. The chain employs TRBV4-2 and TRBJ2-1; D gene unclear. As DNA, the CDR3 is TGTGCCAGCAGCCAAGATGAGACTCAATACAATGAGCAGTTCTTC. Its protein product is CASSQDETQYNEQFF.